These 28 T cell receptor beta chains were all obtained from the same sample, sequenced in a study of T-cell memory formation after mild COVID-19. TCRdb ran MiXCR on the 5' RACE reads and lists one entry per CDR3 protein. The sample consists of fewer than 700,000 distinct CDR3 sequences, about 22% of them appearing once. The sequencing sample was made of PBMCs or a T cell subset sorted from them (not recorded which). Every receptor here comes from an adult woman who had mild COVID-19 (a few samples of this study predate the infection). Cell type and time point are not known.

The V gene is TRBV15, the J gene TRBJ2-1; 12 positions agree with TRBD2. The trim removed 5 bases at V and 7 bases at J, leaving 6 bases unmatched. Germline V CDR1 and CDR2: LNHNV, YYDKDF (reference sequence). This CDR3 comprises 15 residues. The CDR3 coding sequence is TGTGCCACCAGCGTCGGGACTAGCGGGTGGAATGAGCAGTTCTTC. It encodes CATSVGTSGWNEQFF.

This clonotype was picked up many times. This chain connects TRBV12-3 or TRBV12-4 to TRBJ2-3, with 10 positions matching TRBD1. V gave up 4 bases and J gave up 4 bases; unmatched junction bases: 5. The CDR3 totals 15 residues. CDR3 in amino acids: CASSWGTGESDTQYF. CDR3 in DNA: TGTGCCAGCAGTTGGGGGACAGGGGAGTCAGATACGCAGTATTTT.

This clonotype has ten or more counts. The V call is TRBV15, the J call TRBJ2-3, with no clear D. CDR3 length: 13 amino acids. Germline CDR1 and CDR2: LNHNV and YYDKDF (reference sequence). The ends were cut back, 1 base at V and 0 bases at J, with 2 bases in the middle. CDR3 region: CATSRASTDTQYF. The DNA for the CDR3 is TGTGCCACCAGCAGAGCGAGCACAGATACGCAGTATTTT. The complete variable domain, with remaining parts taken from reference TRBV15 and TRBJ2-3, reads DAMVIQNPRYQVTQFGKPVTLSCSQTLNHNVMYWYQQKSSQAPKLLFHYYDKDFNNEADTPDNFQSRRPNTSFCFLDIRSPGLGDTAMYLCATSRASTDTQYFGPGTRLTVL.

This clonotype has more than one count but fewer than ten. This CDR3 is CSVEVQNNEQFF. In nucleotides, the CDR3 is TGCAGCGTTGAAGTACAGAACAATGAGCAGTTCTTC. The J gene is TRBJ2-1, the V gene TRBV29-1; D not resolved. The length of the CDR3 is 12 residues. V dropped 1 base and J dropped 5 bases, with 6 bases sitting between them. CDR1 is SQVTM, CDR2 ANQGSEA, per germline.

The chain has TRBV5-1 and TRBJ1-1; possible D gene TRBD1, 5 bases. Between the trimmed V and J ends, which lost 0 bases and 4 bases, there was a span of 19 bases. The CDR3 extends over 17 amino acids. The germline CDR1 and CDR2 sequences are SGHRS and YFSETQ. DNA for the CDR3: TGCGCCAGCAGCTTGGGCGTTATCGGGCAGGGACGCACTGAAGCTTTCTTT. It encodes CASSLGVIGQGRTEAFF.

This clonotype was detected only a few times. The chain recombines TRBV5-1 with TRBJ1-1, with 7 bases fitting TRBD1. Trimming removed 4 bases from V and 6 bases from J; junction bases left unmatched: 12. The germline V gene has CDR1 SGHRS and CDR2 YFSETQ. CDR3 length equals 15 residues. CDR3 nucleotide sequence: TGCGCCAGCAGCGGGACGGGACAGCCTGGGTCTGAAGCTTTCTTT. Amino acid sequence: CASSGTGQPGSEAFF.

This clonotype has just a few counts. The chain combines TRBV5-6 with TRBJ1-5; 9 nucleotides align to TRBD1. V gave up 0 bases and J gave up 5 bases; unmatched junction bases: 6. Germline V gene data show CDR1 as SGHDT and CDR2 as YYEEEE. CDR3 length equals 16 residues. The CDR3 spells CASSLVRDREYQPQHF. DNA for the CDR3: TGTGCCAGCAGCTTGGTTCGGGACAGGGAGTATCAGCCCCAGCATTTT.

V is TRBV20-1 and J is TRBJ2-7; possible D gene TRBD2, 5 bases. This CDR3 contains 11 residues. Germline V lookup: CDR1 DFQATT, CDR2 SNEGSKA (reference sequence). The V and J ends lost 3 bases and 7 bases respectively, with 10 bases between them. Written as DNA, the CDR3 is TGCAGTGCTAGCCTGGCGGGTGAGCAGTACTTC. Amino acids: CSASLAGEQYF.

The chain links TRBV11-3 to TRBJ2-3, with unresolved D. V dropped 7 bases and J dropped 5 bases, with 10 bases sitting between them. CDR1 is SGHNT, CDR2 YENEEA, per germline. This CDR3 is 12 amino acids long. This CDR3 is CASTLGRDTQYF. The DNA for the CDR3 is TGTGCCAGCACCCTGGGAAGAGATACGCAGTATTTT.

This clonotype was seen more than once but under ten times. The chain uses TRBV11-3 and TRBJ2-7; TRBD2 aligns across 13 bases. V gave up 8 bases and J gave up 3 bases; unmatched junction bases: 10. The CDR3 is 16 residues long. Per the germline V gene, CDR1 is SGHNT and CDR2 is YENEEA. CDR3 nucleotide sequence: TGTGCCAGCGGGGCGGGACTAGCGGGAAGCCGCTACGAGCAGTACTTC. The encoded protein is CASGAGLAGSRYEQYF.

This clonotype was found once. The chain combines TRBV12-3 or TRBV12-4 with TRBJ1-1; D possibly corresponds to TRBD1 (5 bases). V lost 5 bases, J lost 4 bases, and 14 bases lay in between. This CDR3 has 14 amino acids. The CDR3 loop is CASSDTGPSTEAFF. The CDR3, as DNA: TGTGCCAGCAGTGATACGGGGCCGAGCACTGAAGCTTTCTTT.

This clonotype appeared a few times. The rearrangement uses TRBV6-4 and TRBJ1-2, with D maybe TRBD1 (6 bases). Trimming pared 0 bases from V and 4 bases from J, leaving 33 bases between. CDR3 length equals 22 residues. CDR1 and CDR2 (germline): MRHNA, SNTAGT. The CDR3 loop is CASSDSGATPGIPKTGIYGYTF. CDR3 coding DNA: TGTGCCAGCAGTGACTCGGGAGCAACGCCAGGGATCCCCAAAACAGGGATCTATGGCTACACCTTC.

This clonotype was counted ten times or more. The chain is built from TRBV7-2 and TRBJ2-5; D may be TRBD1 (6 bases). The CDR3 covers 13 residues. CDR1 and CDR2 (germline): SGHTA, FQGNSA. Trimming pared 6 bases from V and 0 bases from J, leaving 8 bases between. Written as DNA, the CDR3 is TGTGCCAGCAGTCAGGGGTACCAAGAGACCCAGTACTTC. The encoded protein is CASSQGYQETQYF.

The CDR3 nucleotides are TGCGCCAGCAGCTTGGAGCCAGGGGGGCATTACGAGCAGTACTTC. Protein sequence: CASSLEPGGHYEQYF. The chain is built from TRBV5-1 and TRBJ2-7, with D possibly matching TRBD1 (7 bases). This CDR3 spans 15 amino acids. The V gene lost 0 bases and the J gene lost 4 bases, with 14 bases spanning the gap. Germline CDR1 SGHRS, CDR2 YFSETQ. The full variable domain, its missing parts supplied by reference TRBV5-1 and TRBJ2-7, is KAGVTQTPRYLIKTRGQQVTLSCSPISGHRSVSWYQQTPGQGLQFLFEYFSETQRNKGNFPGRFSGRQFSNSRSEMNVSTLELGDSALYLCASSLEPGGHYEQYFGPGTRLTVT.

This CDR3 reads CASSFESLNYGYTF. Written as DNA, the CDR3 is TGCGCCAGCAGCTTCGAGTCCCTCAACTATGGCTACACCTTC. V is TRBV5-1 and J is TRBJ1-2; D not resolved. V lost 2 bases to trimming and J lost 2 bases, with 10 bases between them. Per the germline V gene, CDR1 is SGHRS and CDR2 is YFSETQ. The CDR3 extends over 14 amino acids.

The J gene is TRBJ1-4, the V gene TRBV20-1; D possibly corresponds to TRBD1 (5 bases). Trimming left V 5 bases short and J 0 bases short, with 10 bases between. Looked up from germline, CDR1 is DFQATT and CDR2 is SNEGSKA (reference sequence). CDR3 length equals 14 residues. CDR3 DNA sequence: TGCAGTGCTTCGAGGGGTCCAACTAATGAAAAACTGTTTTTT. Residues: CSASRGPTNEKLFF.

The rearrangement joins TRBV11-1 to TRBJ2-1, with TRBD1 identical over 7 bases. This CDR3 spans 16 amino acids. With 5 bases clipped from V and 7 bases from J, the junction kept 14 bases outside the gene matches. Germline V gives CDR1 SGHAT, CDR2 FQDESV (reference sequence). CDR3 residues: CASSHPTGINTNEQFF. The CDR3 DNA sequence: TGTGCCAGCAGCCATCCGACAGGGATAAATACGAATGAGCAGTTCTTC.

V is TRBV15 and J is TRBJ1-5, with D perhaps TRBD1 (5 bases). V was pared by 0 bases and J by 3 bases, with 9 bases between. The CDR3 is made up of 15 amino acids. Germline CDR1 and CDR2: LNHNV and YYDKDF (reference sequence). CDR3 residues: CATSRDQQDNQPQHF. Here the CDR3 DNA reads TGTGCCACCAGCAGAGATCAACAGGACAATCAGCCCCAGCATTTT.

The genes are TRBV12-3 or TRBV12-4 and TRBJ2-3; D is unclear. CDR3 length: 13 amino acids. With 4 bases removed from V and 6 bases from J, the gap between germline ends came to 11 bases. This chain's CDR3 is CASSYSNVDTQYF. The CDR3 bases are TGTGCCAGCAGTTATAGCAATGTTGATACGCAGTATTTT.

As DNA, the CDR3 is TGCAGTGCACAGAGGGCGGGAGCTTCGAACACCGGGGAGCTGTTTTTT. Its translation: CSAQRAGASNTGELFF. This sequence joins TRBV20-1 and TRBJ2-2, with 7 bases identical to TRBD2. This CDR3 has 16 amino acids. Germline V gives CDR1 DFQATT, CDR2 SNEGSKA (reference sequence). V lost 6 bases and J lost 0; bases outside the gene matches: 10.

The chain's CDR3 is CASSQGLAQVVDTQYF. The CDR3 DNA follows: TGCGCCAGCAGCCAAGGACTAGCGCAAGTAGTGGATACGCAGTATTTT. The rearrangement joins TRBV4-3 to TRBJ2-3; 8 nucleotides line up with TRBD2. Trimming at V came to 1 base and at J to 6 bases, leaving 9 bases not matched to a gene. CDR1 is LGHNA, CDR2 YSLEER, per germline. The CDR3 runs to 16 residues.

This clonotype was seen only a few times. V is TRBV7-2 and J is TRBJ1-1, with TRBD1 as a possible D gene (5 bases). The CDR3 is 15 amino acids. Trimming left V 1 base short and J 0 bases short, with 9 bases between. Germline CDR1 reads SGHTA; CDR2 reads FQGNSA. The CDR3 region is CASSLGGGVNTEAFF. The CDR3 DNA is TGTGCCAGCAGCTTAGGGGGGGGTGTGAACACTGAAGCTTTCTTT.

The V gene is TRBV19, the J gene TRBJ2-7, with D perhaps matching TRBD2 (5 bases). The CDR3 sequence is 15 residues long. V gave up 1 base and J gave up 3 bases, with 13 bases separating them. Germline V gives CDR1 LNHDA, CDR2 SQIVND (reference sequence). The chain's CDR3 is CASSIGEGADYEQYF. CDR3 in DNA: TGTGCCAGTAGTATAGGAGAGGGAGCCGACTACGAGCAGTACTTC.

This clonotype was detected only once. The chain recombines TRBV7-6 with TRBJ2-1; 8 bases map to TRBD2. This CDR3 is built from 15 residues. The germline V gene encodes CDR1 SGHVS and CDR2 FNYEAQ. V gave up 1 base and J gave up 4 bases; unmatched junction bases: 3. The CDR3 region is CASSLEREGYNEQFF. DNA for the CDR3: TGTGCCAGCAGCTTAGAACGGGAGGGATACAATGAGCAGTTCTTC. Full variable domain (outside the CDR3, taken from reference TRBV7-6 and TRBJ2-1): GAGVSQSPRYKVTKRGQDVALRCDPISGHVSLYWYRQALGQGPEFLTYFNYEAQQDKSGLPNDRFSAERPEGSISTLTIQRTEQRDSAMYRCASSLEREGYNEQFFGPGTRLTVL.

In its sample, this clonotype was seen a few times. The CDR3 loop is CASQSTEAFF. CDR3 sequence (DNA): TGTGCCAGCCAGAGCACTGAAGCTTTCTTT. The rearrangement joins TRBV4-2 to TRBJ1-1; unclear D gene. Germline V gene sequence: CDR1 LGHNA, CDR2 YNFKEQ. The CDR3 spans 10 residues. V shed 8 bases and J shed 4 bases, with 5 bases lying between them.

The rearrangement uses TRBV24-1 and TRBJ2-7, with D tentatively TRBD1 (6 bases). The CDR3 is made up of 14 amino acids. Germline V gives CDR1 KGHDR, CDR2 SFDVKD. With 2 bases removed from V and 9 bases from J, the gap between germline ends came to 16 bases. CDR3 coding DNA: TGTGCCACCAGTGATTCCCTTTGGGCAGGGGTGCAGTACTTC. Amino acids: CATSDSLWAGVQYF.

This chain connects TRBV24-1 to TRBJ1-2; 9 bases line up with TRBD1. The CDR3 covers 15 residues. From germline, CDR1 is KGHDR and CDR2 SFDVKD. The junction had 9 bases not matched to a gene; V was cut back by 3 bases and J by 8 bases. CDR3 nucleotides: TGTGCCACCAGTGATACCGGGACAGGGAACGACGGCTACACCTTC. Its protein is CATSDTGTGNDGYTF.

This clonotype occurred many times. This chain connects TRBV5-1 to TRBJ1-1, with D hard to call. Germline V gives CDR1 SGHRS, CDR2 YFSETQ. V lost 3 bases and J 2 bases, leaving 14 bases between the germline ends. The length of the CDR3 is 15 residues. The CDR3 loop reads CASSYKEVVNTEAFF. The CDR3 nucleotides read TGCGCCAGCAGCTATAAAGAGGTGGTCAACACTGAAGCTTTCTTT.